The 21 T cell receptor beta chains reported below all come from one sample, sequenced in a study of OX40 agonist ivuxolimab in advanced cancers. TCRdb's copy holds only in-frame clones and misses some; the assay was immunoSEQ multiplex PCR. Among about 130,000 clones listed, about 93% were seen once. Material: CD4+ or CD8+ T cells sorted from blood, obtained in a trial of the OX40 agonist ivuxolimab. All receptors come from an adult with an advanced solid tumor such as melanoma, head and neck, liver or kidney cancer.

V gene TRBV6-5 combines with J gene TRBJ1-5, with 10 bases aligning to TRBD1. This CDR3 is 14 amino acids long. J lost 4 bases, V lost 4 bases, and 1 base had no gene match. From germline, CDR1 is MNHEY and CDR2 SVGAGI. The CDR3 sequence: CASSSGQGNQPQHF. For the CDR3, the DNA is TGTGCCAGCAGTTCGGGACAGGGGAATCAGCCCCAGCATTTT.

This chain connects TRBV5-1 to TRBJ1-1, with D hard to call. Germline lookup yields CDR1 SGHRS and CDR2 YFSETQ. V was clipped by 0 bases and J by 1 base, with 7 bases between them. The length of the CDR3 is 14 residues. Here the CDR3 reads CASSLDGKNTEAFF. The CDR3 DNA is TGCGCCAGCAGCTTGGACGGGAAGAACACTGAAGCTTTCTTT.

This chain links TRBV4-3 with TRBJ1-5; D is uncertain. CDR3 length: 15 amino acids. Trimming left V 1 base short and J 5 bases short, with 12 bases between. CDR1 is LGHNA and CDR2 is YSLEER in the germline V gene. This chain's CDR3 is CASSQGYAGYQPQHF. The CDR3 nucleotides read TGCGCCAGCAGCCAAGGGTATGCGGGGTATCAGCCCCAGCATTTT.

This clone showed up just once. DNA for the CDR3: TGCGCCAGCAGTGAGATACACCCTCGGGCCAACGTCCTGACTTTC. It specifies CASSEIHPRANVLTF. The genes are TRBV10-1 and TRBJ2-6; D gene uncertain. Deletions cut 2 bases from V and 5 bases from J, with 10 bases between. The CDR3 extends over 15 amino acids. Germline V CDR1 and CDR2: WNHNN, SYGVQD (reference sequence).

J is TRBJ1-2 and V is TRBV4-3; TRBD1 matches at 7 bases. The CDR3 spans 14 residues. V was clipped by 4 bases and J by 8 bases; unmatched bases: 10. Germline V gene sequence: CDR1 LGHNA, CDR2 YSLEER. The CDR3 loop is CASSPRGPGWGYTF. For the CDR3, the DNA is TGCGCCAGCAGCCCAAGGGGGCCGGGATGGGGCTACACCTTC.

The chain employs TRBV21-1 and TRBJ1-5; no DNA check was done on the table's D call, TRBD1. TRBV21-1 is a pseudogene. The CDR3 extends over 21 amino acids. The CDR3 nucleotides are TGTGCCAGCAGCAATCGACTCCCCAACCGGGACAGGGACCCTGACGATCAGCCCCAGCATTTT. Its translation is CASSNRLPNRDRDPDDQPQHF.

The genes are TRBV6-4 and TRBJ1-2, with 7 bases identical to TRBD1. The germline gives CDR1 MRHNA, CDR2 SNTAGT. The CDR3 is made up of 12 amino acids. V was pared by 8 bases and J by 1 base, with 1 base of the junction left unmatched. In nucleotides, the CDR3 is TGTGCCAGCCGGGACAGTAACTATGGCTACACCTTC. Its translation is CASRDSNYGYTF.

The V and J genes are TRBV6-1 and TRBJ1-1; 8 bases are a match to TRBD1. From germline, CDR1 is MNHNS and CDR2 SASEGT. The V and J ends lost 6 bases and 3 bases, in that order; junction bases with no gene match: 6. The CDR3 is made up of 14 amino acids. The CDR3 loop reads CASSATGADTEAFF. The CDR3 region has the DNA TGTGCCAGCAGCGCGACAGGGGCGGACACTGAAGCTTTCTTT.

In this sample, this clone turned up a few times. The chain links TRBV13 to TRBJ1-1; 7 bases are shared with TRBD1. Germline CDR1 PRHDT, CDR2 FYEKMQ (reference sequence). The CDR3 is made up of 13 amino acids. V gave up 7 bases and J gave up 2 bases; unmatched junction bases: 4. CDR3 DNA: TGTGCCAGCAACAGGGGCTTTAACACTGAAGCTTTCTTT. It specifies CASNRGFNTEAFF. Using reference TRBV13 and TRBJ1-1 for the parts outside the CDR3, the full variable domain is AAGVIQSPRHLIKEKRETATLKCYPIPRHDTVYWYQQGPGQDPQFLISFYEKMQSDKGSIPDRFSAQQFSDYHSELNMSSLELGDSALYFCASNRGFNTEAFFGQGTRLTVV.

This chain connects TRBV5-4 to TRBJ2-5; unclear D gene. The V gene's germline CDR1 is SGHNT and CDR2 YYREEE (reference sequence). This CDR3 region has 11 residues. With 0 bases removed from V and 14 bases from J, the gap between germline ends came to 11 bases. The CDR3 DNA reads TGTGCCAGCAGCTTGGGCCAGCGAGCCTACTTC. Translation: CASSLGQRAYF.

The chain is built from TRBV28 and TRBJ2-7; D is perhaps TRBD2 (5 bases). This CDR3 has 14 residues. V lost 8 bases, J lost 1 base, and 15 bases lay in between. The germline V gene encodes CDR1 MDHEN and CDR2 SYDVKM. The CDR3 nucleotides read TGTGCCAGCCTAAAAGGACTGCCTTCCTACGAGCAGTACTTC. It is translated as CASLKGLPSYEQYF.

CDR3: CASSSLLLEQYF. DNA for the CDR3: TGTGCCAGCAGCTCCCTCCTTCTCGAGCAGTACTTC. This sequence joins TRBV7-6 and TRBJ2-7; D is ambiguous. The CDR3 runs 12 residues. The germline gives CDR1 SGHVS, CDR2 FNYEAQ. V lost 4 bases, J lost 6 bases, and 10 bases lay in between.

The chain combines TRBV7-9 with TRBJ2-1; TRBD1 agrees at 8 bases. The CDR3 contains 17 residues. CDR1 SEHNR and CDR2 FQNEAQ come from the germline V gene (reference sequence). V dropped 11 bases and J dropped 0; count of bases not matched to a gene: 15. The CDR3 region has the DNA TGTGCCCTACAGGGGGGTCGGCGGACCAGCTCCTACAATGAGCAGTTCTTC. Translated: CALQGGRRTSSYNEQFF.

This chain uses TRBV28 with TRBJ1-2; 7 nucleotides match TRBD1. This CDR3 is built from 15 residues. The germline CDR1 and CDR2 sequences are MDHEN and SYDVKM. After removal of 2 bases from V and 3 bases from J, the junction contained 6 bases not matched to a gene. The DNA for the CDR3 is TGTGCCAGCAGTTTAGGACAGGTGATCCACTATGGCTACACCTTC. Its protein product is CASSLGQVIHYGYTF.

The gene calls are TRBV7-2 and TRBJ2-7; 13 bases agree with TRBD2. The CDR3 extends over 13 amino acids. With V trimmed by 5 bases and J by 11 bases, 6 bases remained unmatched. Germline V gene data show CDR1 as SGHTA and CDR2 as FQGNSA. CDR3 in amino acids: CASSPTSGRAKYF. The CDR3 DNA is TGTGCCAGCAGCCCAACTAGCGGGAGGGCAAAGTACTTC.

CDR3 bases: TGTGCCTGGAGGGGGGGGACAGGGGGTGGCTACACCTTC. This encodes CAWRGGTGGGYTF. The chain recombines TRBV30 with TRBJ1-2; 11 bases fit TRBD1. Unmatched junction bases numbered 4, after V lost 3 bases and J lost 7 bases. The length of the CDR3 is 13 residues. Germline CDR1 GTSNPN, CDR2 SVGIG (reference sequence).

The genes are TRBV29-1 and TRBJ1-2; no clear D gene. The CDR3 spans 14 residues. Trimming removed 0 bases at V and 5 bases at J, with 13 bases between. Germline CDR1 and CDR2: SQVTM and ANQGSEA. This CDR3 is CSVEDLSVGYGYTF. CDR3 nucleotides: TGCAGCGTTGAAGACCTTAGTGTAGGGTATGGCTACACCTTC.

The chain couples TRBV5-8 to TRBJ1-1; no clear D. The germline V and J ends were trimmed by 4 bases and 5 bases, with 12 bases remaining between them. Germline V CDR1 and CDR2: SGHTS, YDEGEE. The CDR3 spans 13 residues. This chain's CDR3 is CASSPGGATEAFF. The CDR3 DNA reads as TGTGCCAGCAGCCCGGGAGGCGCGACTGAAGCTTTCTTT.

This clone was picked up one time. The rearrangement uses TRBV10-1 and TRBJ2-3, with TRBD1 as a possible D gene (6 bases). The CDR3 is made up of 15 amino acids. Trimming pared 0 bases from V and 2 bases from J, leaving 9 bases between. Germline loops: CDR1 WNHNN, CDR2 SYGVQD (reference sequence). The DNA for the CDR3 is TGCGCCAGCAGTGAGTCGGGGGCCCCCACAGATACGCAGTATTTT. It yields the protein CASSESGAPTDTQYF.

This rearrangement joins TRBV5-1 to TRBJ1-2; possible D gene TRBD1, 5 bases. Germline values: CDR1 SGHRS, CDR2 YFSETQ. V shed 6 bases and J shed 5 bases, with 20 bases lying between them. The CDR3 runs to 15 residues. The DNA of the CDR3 is TGCGCCAGCACCTCCTCTCGGGGCCAACTTTATGGCTACACCTTC. This encodes CASTSSRGQLYGYTF.

V usage is TRBV5-4 and J usage is TRBJ2-7; 8 bases fit TRBD1. Trimming at V came to 4 bases and at J to 0 bases, leaving 12 bases not matched to a gene. The germline CDR1 and CDR2 sequences are SGHNT and YYREEE (reference sequence). The CDR3 covers 17 residues. In DNA, the CDR3 is TGTGCCAGCAGCCCGGGACAGGCGGACGACCTCTCCTACGAGCAGTACTTC. This encodes CASSPGQADDLSYEQYF.